This TCR beta chain emerged from a study of blood T cell repertoires in COVID-19. Study in general: Italy, Spain and the United States were the sources of the convalescent and acute COVID-19 samples. In each case, the material was cDNA or gDNA derived from T cells, B-cell-depleted T cells, or PBMCs.

In the original analysis: Amplification with reference gene primers provided the estimates of nucleated cell counts. Repertoires were generated with immunoSEQ multiplex PCR, while TCRdb's copy carries only in-frame clones and drops some. For V, J and clone size, that table is used; D and trimming come from the DNA. Seen here are more than 150,000 clones, approximately 89% observed once, and the top ten hold nearly 2.5%. Sequencing was carried out using peripheral blood. This clonotype was sampled from a man aged 35-49 years with active or convalescent COVID-19.

CDR3 in DNA: TGTGCCAGCCTCAAGGCAGGGGAACAGCCCCAGCATTTT. Translation: CASLKAGEQPQHF. This chain connects TRBV19 to TRBJ1-5; tentative D call: TRBD1 (6 bases). CDR1 and CDR2 (germline): LNHDA, SQIVND (reference sequence). V lost 9 bases to trimming and J lost 7 bases, with 16 bases between them. This CDR3 has 13 residues.